A few counts support the clone carrying this T cell receptor beta chain. The target antigen is unknown. This record belongs to a study of T-cell memory formation after mild COVID-19. Study results and limitations: Day 15 to 85 contractors were CD4/CD8 balanced; later expanders leaned CD4+.

TCRdb independently ran MiXCR on the 5' RACE reads; one entry per CDR3 protein. The sample has some 250,000 distinct CDR3 sequences; more than 8% are singletons. V was pared by 0 bases and J by 6 bases, with 6 bases of the junction left unmatched. The CDR3 sequence is 16 residues long. Germline V gene sequence: CDR1 SGHRS, CDR2 YFSETQ. The TCR comes from a man between 18 and 35 years old who had mild COVID-19 (a few samples of this study predate the infection). Cell type and time point are not known. The specimen sequenced was PBMCs or a T cell subset sorted from them (not recorded which). The chain has TRBV5-1 and TRBJ2-3, with 11 bases fitting TRBD2. CDR3 in amino acids: CASSLASGGQMDTQYF. The CDR3 coding sequence is TGCGCCAGCAGCTTGGCTAGCGGGGGGCAAATGGATACGCAGTATTTT.